One sample yielded the 10 T cell receptor beta chains listed below, sequenced in a study of T cell clonality in common variable immunodeficiency. Generated by immunoSEQ multiplex PCR, the TCRdb table keeps only in-frame clones and is missing some. The sample includes 50,000 to 60,000 clones, none of them occurring once. The sample was peripheral blood mononuclear cells. Receptors were obtained from a person aged 18 to 75 in good health.

This clone was picked up many times. The missing CDR3 end, 3 residues past where the read stops, is filled in from the germline J gene. The chain joins TRBV19 to TRBJ2-3, with 10 bases lining up with TRBD2. Trimming took 4 bases from V and 1 from J; bases not matched to a gene: 2. The CDR3 has 15 amino acids. CDR1 is LNHDA, CDR2 SQIVND, per germline (reference sequence). The CDR3 DNA, read in part, is TGTGCCAGTAGTAGTGGGACTAGCGGCACAGATACG. As protein: CASSSGTSGTDT. The full-length CDR3 reads as CASSSGTSGTDTQYF.

This clone was found many times. Sequencing ends 3 residues short of the CDR3 end; the germline J gene provides the rest. The gene calls are TRBV29-1 and TRBJ1-2, with 9 nucleotides matching TRBD1. The CDR3 extends over 13 amino acids. Germline CDR1 and CDR2: SQVTM and ANQGSEA. Trimming removed 6 bases from V and 5 bases from J; junction bases left unmatched: 7. The part of the CDR3 DNA that was read is TGCAGCGTATTACCGACAGGGGGTTATGGC. Encoded protein: CSVLPTGGYG. The CDR3 reads in full as CSVLPTGGYGYTF.

This clone has ten or more counts. The CDR3 DNA, read in part, is TGTGCCAGCACTCCAGACGACAGCCCC. Amino acids: CASTPDDSP. The whole CDR3 protein reads CASTPDDSPYTF. The chain combines TRBV28 with TRBJ1-2; possible D gene TRBD1, 5 bases. The observed sequence ends 3 residues before the CDR3 terminus, with the missing tail filled in from the germline J gene. Germline V gene data show CDR1 as MDHEN and CDR2 as SYDVKM. The CDR3 sequence is 12 residues long.

This clone has at least ten counts. The read ends 3 residues shy of where the CDR3 ends; the end is completed using the germline J gene. The rearrangement uses TRBV6-2 or TRBV6-3 and TRBJ2-7; D is possibly TRBD2 (6 bases). The CDR3 runs to 17 residues. Per germline, CDR1 MNHEY and CDR2 SVGEGT. Trimming stripped 5 bases from V and 2 bases from J, with 22 bases between. The sequenced CDR3 bases are TGTGCCAGCAGTCCCCTCCCCAGACTGAGGACTACCTACGAG. It is translated as CASSPLPRLRTTYE. The CDR3 reads in full as CASSPLPRLRTTYEQYF.

In this sample, this clone turned up many times. The read ends 3 residues shy of where the CDR3 ends; the end is completed using the germline J gene. V is TRBV18 and J is TRBJ2-7; 7 bases are a match to TRBD1. This CDR3 comprises 14 residues. V trimming: 4 bases; J trimming: 0 bases; junction bases outside the gene matches: 3. Germline CDR1 KGHSH, CDR2 LQKENI. The CDR3 protein is CASSQTGSSYEQYF. The CDR3 bases that were read are TGTGCCAGCTCACAGACAGGGAGCTCCTACGAG.

This clone was picked up many times. The read comes to an end 3 residues before the CDR3 does, leaving the germline J gene to fill in the end. The rearrangement links TRBV2 to TRBJ1-2, with D possibly being TRBD1 (6 bases). The CDR3 spans 18 residues. The germline gives CDR1 SNHLY, CDR2 FYNNEI. Trimming pared 0 bases from V and 0 bases from J, leaving 17 bases between. The CDR3 DNA, read in part, is TGTGCCAGCAGTGAAGCGCTTCGGACAGCTAGATCTAACTATGGC. Translation gives CASSEALRTARSNYG. The CDR3, in full, reads CASSEALRTARSNYGYTF.

Turning to this clone: The read is 3 residues too short to cover the CDR3 end, so that end is filled in from the germline J gene. This chain uses TRBV5-4 with TRBJ2-1; weak D call: TRBD1 (6 bases). CDR1 SGHNT and CDR2 YYREEE come from the germline V gene (reference sequence). CDR3 length equals 16 residues. The ends were cut back, 2 bases at V and 0 bases at J, with 12 bases in the middle. The CDR3 loop is CASSFALQGSYNEQFF. Incomplete CDR3 DNA: TGTGCCAGCAGCTTCGCCCTACAGGGCTCCTACAATGAG. The complete variable domain, with remaining parts taken from reference TRBV5-4 and TRBJ2-1, reads ETGVTQSPTHLIKTRGQQVTLRCSSQSGHNTVSWYQQALGQGPQFIFQYYREEENGRGNFPPRFSGLQFPNYSSELNVNALELDDSALYLCASSFALQGSYNEQFFGPGTRLTVL.

This clone was detected ten times or more. The read finishes 3 residues shy of the CDR3 end, and the germline J gene is used to complete it. The V call is TRBV12-3 or TRBV12-4, the J call TRBJ1-2; possibly TRBD1 for D (6 bases). CDR3 size: 11 residues. V was cut by 5 bases and J by 7 bases, with 8 bases left in between. The CDR3 bases that were read are TGTGCCAGCAGTCCAGGGGTTGGC. Translating gives CASSPGVG. The entire CDR3 protein reads CASSPGVGYTF.

This clone showed up many times. Read data end 3 residues before the CDR3 end; the end is taken from the germline J gene. J is TRBJ1-6 and V is TRBV19; unclear D gene. The CDR3 has 14 residues. The germline CDR1 and CDR2 sequences are LNHDA and SQIVND (reference sequence). The ends were cut back, 1 base at V and 9 bases at J, with 10 bases in the middle. The DNA read from the CDR3 is TGTGCCAGTAGTATAGCGGTCAACGGTTCACCC. It codes for CASSIAVNGSP. In full, the CDR3 reads CASSIAVNGSPLHF.

This clone showed up many times. Read data end 3 residues before the CDR3 end; the end is taken from the germline J gene. The rearrangement uses TRBV18 and TRBJ2-6; D is possibly TRBD1 (6 bases). Between the trimmed V and J ends, which lost 3 bases and 1 base, there was a span of 10 bases. Germline V lookup: CDR1 KGHSH, CDR2 LQKENI. The CDR3 is made up of 16 amino acids. The CDR3 reads CASSPDSPSGANVLTF. The CDR3 bases that were read are TGTGCCAGCTCACCGGACAGCCCGTCTGGGGCCAACGTC.